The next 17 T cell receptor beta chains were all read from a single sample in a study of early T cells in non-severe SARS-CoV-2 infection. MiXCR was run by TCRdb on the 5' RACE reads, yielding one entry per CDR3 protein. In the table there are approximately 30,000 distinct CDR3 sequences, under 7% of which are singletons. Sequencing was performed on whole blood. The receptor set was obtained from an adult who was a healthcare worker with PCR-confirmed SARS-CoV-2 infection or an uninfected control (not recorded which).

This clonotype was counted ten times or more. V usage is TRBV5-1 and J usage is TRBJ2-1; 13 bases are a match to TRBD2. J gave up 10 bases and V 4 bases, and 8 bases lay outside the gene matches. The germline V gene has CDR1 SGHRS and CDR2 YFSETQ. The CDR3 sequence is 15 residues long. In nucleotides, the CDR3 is TGCGCCAGCAGCCTAGGGACTAGCGGGATGGGAGAGCAGTTCTTC. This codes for CASSLGTSGMGEQFF.

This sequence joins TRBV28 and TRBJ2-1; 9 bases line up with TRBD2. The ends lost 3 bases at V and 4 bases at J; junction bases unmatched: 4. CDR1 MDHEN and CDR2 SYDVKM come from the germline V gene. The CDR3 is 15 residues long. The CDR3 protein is CASSFTTSGYNEQFF. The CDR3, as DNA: TGTGCCAGCAGTTTTACCACTAGCGGGTACAATGAGCAGTTCTTC.

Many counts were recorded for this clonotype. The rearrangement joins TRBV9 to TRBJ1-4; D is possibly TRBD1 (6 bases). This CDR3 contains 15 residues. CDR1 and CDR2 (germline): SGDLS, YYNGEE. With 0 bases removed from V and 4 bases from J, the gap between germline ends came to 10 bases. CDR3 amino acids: CASSVGGHGNEKLFF. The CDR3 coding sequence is TGTGCCAGCAGCGTAGGGGGGCACGGTAATGAAAAACTGTTTTTT. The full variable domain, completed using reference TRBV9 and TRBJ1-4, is DSGVTQTPKHLITATGQRVTLRCSPRSGDLSVYWYQQSLDQGLQFLIQYYNGEERAKGNILERFSAQQFPDLHSELNLSSLELGDSALYFCASSVGGHGNEKLFFGSGTQLSVL.

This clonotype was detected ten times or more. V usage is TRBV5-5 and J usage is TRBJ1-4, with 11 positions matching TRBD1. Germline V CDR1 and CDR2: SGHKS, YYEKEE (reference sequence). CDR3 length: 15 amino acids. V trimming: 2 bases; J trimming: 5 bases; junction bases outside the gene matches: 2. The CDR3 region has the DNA TGTGCCAGCAGCTTCCGGACAGGGGGCAATGAAAAACTGTTTTTT. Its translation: CASSFRTGGNEKLFF.

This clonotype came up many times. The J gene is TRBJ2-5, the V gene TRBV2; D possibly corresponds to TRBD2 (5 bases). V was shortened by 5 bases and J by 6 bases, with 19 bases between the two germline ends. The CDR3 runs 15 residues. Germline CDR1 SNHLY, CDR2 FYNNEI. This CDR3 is CASSPLDPAVKTQYF. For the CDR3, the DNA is TGTGCCAGCAGTCCTCTGGACCCAGCGGTGAAGACCCAGTACTTC.

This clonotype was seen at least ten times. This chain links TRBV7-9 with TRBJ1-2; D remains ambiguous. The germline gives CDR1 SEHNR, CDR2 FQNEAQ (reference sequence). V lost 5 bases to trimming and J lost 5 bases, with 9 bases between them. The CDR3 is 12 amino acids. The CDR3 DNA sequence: TGTGCCAGCAGCACTGGAGGGTATGGCTACACCTTC. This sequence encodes CASSTGGYGYTF. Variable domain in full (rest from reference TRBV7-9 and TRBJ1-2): DTGVSQNPRHKITKRGQNVTFRCDPISEHNRLYWYRQTLGQGPEFLTYFQNEAQLEKSRLLSDRFSAERPKGSFSTLEIQRTEQGDSAMYLCASSTGGYGYTFGSGTRLTVV.

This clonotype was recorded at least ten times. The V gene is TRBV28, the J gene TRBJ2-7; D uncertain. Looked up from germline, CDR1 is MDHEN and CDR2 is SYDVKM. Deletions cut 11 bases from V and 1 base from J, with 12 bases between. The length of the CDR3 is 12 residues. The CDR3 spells CACNGNSYEQYF. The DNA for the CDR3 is TGTGCCTGCAACGGAAATTCCTACGAGCAGTACTTC.

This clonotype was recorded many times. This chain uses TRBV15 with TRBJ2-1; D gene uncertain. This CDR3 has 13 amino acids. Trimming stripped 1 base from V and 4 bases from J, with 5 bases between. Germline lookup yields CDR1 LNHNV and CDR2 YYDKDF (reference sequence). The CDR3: CATSRVVYNEQFF. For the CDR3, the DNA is TGTGCCACCAGCAGAGTAGTTTACAATGAGCAGTTCTTC.

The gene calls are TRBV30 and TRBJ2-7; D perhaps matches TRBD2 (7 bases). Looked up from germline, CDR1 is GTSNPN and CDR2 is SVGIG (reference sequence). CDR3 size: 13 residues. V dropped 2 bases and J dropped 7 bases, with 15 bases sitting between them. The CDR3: CAWSPNREGEQYF. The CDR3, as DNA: TGTGCCTGGAGTCCCAACAGGGAGGGGGAGCAGTACTTC.

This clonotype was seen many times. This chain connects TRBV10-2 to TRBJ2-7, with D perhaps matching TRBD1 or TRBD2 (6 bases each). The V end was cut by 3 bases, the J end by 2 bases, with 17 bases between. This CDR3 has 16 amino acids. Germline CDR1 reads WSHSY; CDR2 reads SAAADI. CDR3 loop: CASSELGGPIPYEQYF. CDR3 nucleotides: TGCGCCAGCAGTGAATTGGGGGGCCCTATCCCCTACGAGCAGTACTTC.

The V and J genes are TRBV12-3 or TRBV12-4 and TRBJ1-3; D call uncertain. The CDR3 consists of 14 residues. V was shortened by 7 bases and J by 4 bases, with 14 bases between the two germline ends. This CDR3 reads CASIHEADGNTIYF. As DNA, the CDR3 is TGTGCCAGCATCCATGAGGCGGACGGAAACACCATATATTTT.

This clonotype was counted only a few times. CDR3 region: CSARGTSGRYNEQFF. The CDR3 DNA sequence: TGCAGTGCTAGGGGAACTAGCGGACGTTACAATGAGCAGTTCTTC. The genes are TRBV20-1 and TRBJ2-1, with 8 positions matching TRBD2. The CDR3 contains 15 residues. Unmatched junction bases numbered 8, after V lost 3 bases and J lost 4 bases. CDR1 DFQATT and CDR2 SNEGSKA come from the germline V gene (reference sequence).

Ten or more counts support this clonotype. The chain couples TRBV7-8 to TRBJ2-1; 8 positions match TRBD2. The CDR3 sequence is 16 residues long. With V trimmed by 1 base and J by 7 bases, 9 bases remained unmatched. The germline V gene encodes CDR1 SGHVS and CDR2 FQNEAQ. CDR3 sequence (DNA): TGTGCCAGCAGCTTAGGGGCGGGAGGTTCTCCAAATGAGCAGTTCTTC. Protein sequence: CASSLGAGGSPNEQFF.

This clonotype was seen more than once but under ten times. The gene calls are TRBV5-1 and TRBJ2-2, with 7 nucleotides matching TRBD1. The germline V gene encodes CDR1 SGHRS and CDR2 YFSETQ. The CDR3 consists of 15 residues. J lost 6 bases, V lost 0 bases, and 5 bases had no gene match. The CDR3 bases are TGCGCCAGCAGCTTGGATCCGACAGGGCCCGGGGAGCTGTTTTTT. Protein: CASSLDPTGPGELFF.

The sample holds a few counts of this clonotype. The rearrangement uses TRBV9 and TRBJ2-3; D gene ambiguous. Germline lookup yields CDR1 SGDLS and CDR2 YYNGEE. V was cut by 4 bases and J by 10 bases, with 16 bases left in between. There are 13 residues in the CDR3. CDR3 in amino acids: CASSYTYSEPQYF. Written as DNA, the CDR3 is TGTGCCAGCAGCTATACTTACTCGGAGCCGCAGTATTTT. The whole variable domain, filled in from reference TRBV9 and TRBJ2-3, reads DSGVTQTPKHLITATGQRVTLRCSPRSGDLSVYWYQQSLDQGLQFLIQYYNGEERAKGNILERFSAQQFPDLHSELNLSSLELGDSALYFCASSYTYSEPQYFGPGTRLTVL.

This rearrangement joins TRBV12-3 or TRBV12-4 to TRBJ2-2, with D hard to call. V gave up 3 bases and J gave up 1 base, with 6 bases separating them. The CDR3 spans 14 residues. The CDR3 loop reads CASSFARNTGELFF. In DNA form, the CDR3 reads TGTGCCAGCAGTTTCGCTAGGAACACCGGGGAGCTGTTTTTT.

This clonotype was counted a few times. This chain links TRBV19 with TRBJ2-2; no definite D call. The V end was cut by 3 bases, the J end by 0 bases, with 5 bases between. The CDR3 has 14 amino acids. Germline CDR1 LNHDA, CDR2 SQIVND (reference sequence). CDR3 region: CASSMLANTGELFF. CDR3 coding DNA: TGTGCCAGTAGTATGCTAGCGAACACCGGGGAGCTGTTTTTT.